This TCR beta chain was captured in a study of early T cells in non-severe SARS-CoV-2 infection. Study context: Sequenced bulk RNA came from whole blood that was unsorted, and chains were unpaired.

The germline gives CDR1 SEHNR, CDR2 FQNEAQ (reference sequence). Trimming left V 1 base short and J 0 bases short, with 6 bases between. The CDR3 has 15 amino acids. In its sample, this clonotype was seen many times. Its cognate antigen is unknown. Study findings and constraints: A preference for anti-spike CD8 responses marked VDJdb matching, which missed private and CD4 specificities.

Individual cDNA molecules each received unique molecular identifiers attached to them. Via MiXCR, TCRdb re-called the 5' RACE reads, giving one row per CDR3 protein. The table lists 20,000 to 25,000 distinct CDR3 sequences, about 5% of them singletons. This receptor was identified in an adult who was a healthcare worker with PCR-confirmed SARS-CoV-2 infection or an uninfected control (not recorded which). The material sequenced was whole blood. This sequence joins TRBV7-9 and TRBJ1-4; no reliable D call. CDR3: CASSLGSATNEKLFF. The DNA for the CDR3 is TGTGCCAGCAGCTTAGGCAGCGCAACTAATGAAAAACTGTTTTTT.